The 9 T cell receptor beta chains in this list originate from one sample, sequenced in a study of vaccination and CD4 T cells after COVID-19. The study sequenced cultured CD4+ T cell DNA using the Oncomine TCR Beta short-read assay. Each CDR3 protein is one row after TCRdb ran MiXCR on the PCR reads. The data hold approximately 16,000 distinct CDR3 sequences, with approximately 56% observed a single time. These receptors' targets are unknown. Stated treatment: roughly 11-day PBMC culture with coronavirus spike peptide pools or control peptides (ViraFEST assay). Sequencing was performed on CD4+ T cells from blood, cultured in vitro. All receptors come from a human donor who had recovered from COVID-19.

The chain employs TRBV20-1 and TRBJ2-5; D unresolved. Trimming left V 5 bases short and J 5 bases short, with 21 bases between. Germline V gives CDR1 DFQATT, CDR2 SNEGSKA (reference sequence). This CDR3 is built from 15 residues. CDR3 sequence reads: CSAATTDAVRETQYF. In nucleotides, the CDR3 is TGCAGTGCTGCCACCACGGATGCAGTTCGGGAGACCCAGTACTTC.

The gene calls are TRBV19 and TRBJ2-3, with D hard to call. V was clipped by 1 base and J by 6 bases, with 5 bases between them. CDR3 length: 12 residues. Germline V gene lookup returns CDR1 LNHDA and CDR2 SQIVND (reference sequence). CDR3 region: CASSIVGDTQYF. The CDR3 nucleotides are TGTGCCAGTAGTATAGTGGGCGATACGCAGTATTTT.

The chain uses TRBV5-1 and TRBJ1-2; D ambiguous. Germline V CDR1 and CDR2: SGHRS, YFSETQ. V was cut by 4 bases and J by 7 bases, with 17 bases left in between. The CDR3 runs 14 residues. CDR3 in DNA: TGCGCCAGCAGCGGCGGACCAAGCCAGGCTGGCTACACCTTC. It is translated as CASSGGPSQAGYTF. Full variable domain (missing parts from reference TRBV5-1 and TRBJ1-2): KAGVTQTPRYLIKTRGQQVTLSCSPISGHRSVSWYQQTPGQGLQFLFEYFSETQRNKGNFPGRFSGRQFSNSRSEMNVSTLELGDSALYLCASSGGPSQAGYTFGSGTRLTVV.

This clonotype was observed once. V is TRBV5-6 and J is TRBJ2-1; D possibly uses TRBD1 or TRBD2 (5 bases each). The germline CDR1 and CDR2 sequences are SGHDT and YYEEEE. The CDR3 runs to 15 residues. Between the trimmed V and J ends, which lost 0 bases and 8 bases, there was a span of 15 bases. The CDR3 spells CASSLAGTLGDEQFF. The CDR3 DNA reads TGTGCCAGCAGCTTGGCAGGGACGTTGGGCGATGAGCAGTTCTTC.

The J gene is TRBJ1-2, the V gene TRBV2; 7 bases map to TRBD1. CDR1 is SNHLY and CDR2 is FYNNEI in the germline V gene. This CDR3 comprises 13 residues. Losses at the gene ends were 5 bases for V and 2 bases for J; bases not matched to a gene: 2. As DNA, the CDR3 is TGTGCCAGCAGTACGGACAGGAACTATGGCTACACCTTC. Its translation is CASSTDRNYGYTF.

This chain connects TRBV12-3 or TRBV12-4 to TRBJ2-1; tentative D call: TRBD1 (6 bases). CDR3 length: 12 amino acids. Trimming cost V 1 base and J 15 bases, with 13 bases left between them. The CDR3 nucleotides read TGTGCCAGCAGTTTAGAGGGGGTGGTCACGTTCTTC. As protein: CASSLEGVVTFF.

This rearrangement joins TRBV7-8 to TRBJ1-1; D perhaps matches TRBD1 (5 bases). V lost 6 bases, J lost 3 bases, and 17 bases lay in between. CDR3 size: 15 residues. Germline V gene data show CDR1 as SGHVS and CDR2 as FQNEAQ. DNA for the CDR3: TGTGCCAGCAGTAGCCAAGACATCAGGGACACTGAAGCTTTCTTT. Translation: CASSSQDIRDTEAFF.

J is TRBJ2-2 and V is TRBV6-2 or TRBV6-3; D is perhaps TRBD1 (5 bases). V was pared by 7 bases and J by 2 bases, with 8 bases between. The length of the CDR3 is 13 residues. Germline values: CDR1 MNHEY, CDR2 SVGEGT. CDR3 coding DNA: TGTGCCAGCAAGGGGCAAAACACCGGGGAGCTGTTTTTT. As protein: CASKGQNTGELFF.

This clonotype was seen a handful of times. The J gene is TRBJ1-2, the V gene TRBV2; the D is unclear. Germline loops: CDR1 SNHLY, CDR2 FYNNEI. Trimming shortened V by 3 bases and J by 6 bases, and 17 bases separated the two germline ends. The CDR3 runs to 15 residues. The CDR3 DNA reads TGTGCCAGCAGTGACCCGGGTTTCACCGTGGATGGCTACACCTTC. Translation gives CASSDPGFTVDGYTF.